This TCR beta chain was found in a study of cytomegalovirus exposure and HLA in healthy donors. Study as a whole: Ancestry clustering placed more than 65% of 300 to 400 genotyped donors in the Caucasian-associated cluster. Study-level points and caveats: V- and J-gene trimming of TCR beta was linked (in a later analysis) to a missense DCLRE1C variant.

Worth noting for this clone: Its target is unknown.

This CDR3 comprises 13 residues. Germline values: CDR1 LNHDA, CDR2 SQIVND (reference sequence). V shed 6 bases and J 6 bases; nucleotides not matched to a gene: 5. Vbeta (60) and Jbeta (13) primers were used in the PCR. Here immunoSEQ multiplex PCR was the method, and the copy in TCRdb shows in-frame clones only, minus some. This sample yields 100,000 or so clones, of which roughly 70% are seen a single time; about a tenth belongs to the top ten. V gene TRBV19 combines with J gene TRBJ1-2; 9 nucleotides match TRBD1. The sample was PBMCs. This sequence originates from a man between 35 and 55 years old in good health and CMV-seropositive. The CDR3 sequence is CASSRTGEDGYTF. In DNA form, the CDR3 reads TGTGCCAGTAGCCGGACAGGGGAGGATGGCTACACCTTC. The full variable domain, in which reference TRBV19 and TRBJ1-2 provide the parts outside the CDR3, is DGGITQSPKYLFRKEGQNVTLSCEQNLNHDAMYWYRQDPGQGLRLIYYSQIVNDFQKGDIAEGYSVSREKKESFPLTVTSAQKNPTAFYLCASSRTGEDGYTFGSGTRLTVV.